These 5 T cell receptor beta chains originate from one sample sequenced in a study of Graves' ophthalmopathy and Graves' hyperthyroidism. Amplification from RNA transcripts yielded the TCR beta CDR3 regions. The authors performed first-round RT-PCR with HTBI primers and then a second-round multiplex PCR. TCRdb re-derived calls from the multiplex PCR reads in MiXCR, one entry per CDR3 protein. The sample has fewer than 650,000 distinct CDR3 sequences; approximately 22% are singletons. Material: peripheral blood. The receptors derive from a woman between 18 and 29 years old with stable Graves' hyperthyroidism. Some clones in this sample may be carry-over from other donors' samples.

This clonotype has ten or more counts. The J gene is TRBJ2-7, the V gene TRBV11-2, with D possibly called TRBD1 or TRBD2 (5 bases each). V was cut by 1 base and J by 1 base, with 20 bases left in between. CDR1 is SGHAT, CDR2 FQNNGV, per germline. The CDR3 covers 18 residues. The CDR3: CASSLVGTASTFSYEQYF. The DNA of the CDR3 is TGTGCCAGCAGCTTAGTTGGGACCGCTTCTACGTTTTCCTACGAGCAGTACTTC.

This chain connects TRBV6-1 to TRBJ2-7, with a tentative D call TRBD2 (6 bases). The CDR3 is 15 amino acids. Germline V gene data show CDR1 as MNHNS and CDR2 as SASEGT. The germline V and J ends were trimmed by 6 bases and 2 bases, with 17 bases remaining between them. CDR3 in amino acids: CASRPSVATTYEQYF. DNA of the CDR3: TGTGCCAGCAGACCTAGCGTGGCAACCACCTACGAGCAGTACTTC.

There are many counts of this clonotype. This chain uses TRBV11-2 with TRBJ1-3; D remains unclear. CDR1 and CDR2 (germline): SGHAT, FQNNGV. CDR3 length equals 15 residues. The germline V and J ends were trimmed by 3 bases and 0 bases, with 9 bases remaining between them. The CDR3 DNA sequence: TGTGCCAGCAGCTTGTTCAGGAGCTCTGGAAACACCATATATTTT. Residues: CASSLFRSSGNTIYF.

This clonotype occurred many times. The chain recombines TRBV20-1 with TRBJ1-2; a weak D match, TRBD1 (5 bases). The germline V and J ends were trimmed by 8 bases and 6 bases, with 25 bases remaining between them. This CDR3 region has 15 residues. Germline CDR1 DFQATT, CDR2 SNEGSKA (reference sequence). CDR3 residues: CSTKRGGASKNGYTF. DNA of the CDR3: TGCAGTACAAAGAGGGGCGGGGCCTCCAAAAATGGCTACACCTTC.

This clonotype has at least ten counts. The chain is built from TRBV6-2 or TRBV6-3 and TRBJ1-5; D not resolved. With 4 bases removed from V and 14 bases from J, the gap between germline ends came to 18 bases. The CDR3 is 13 residues long. Germline-derived CDR1 and CDR2 are MNHEY and SVGEGT. CDR3 DNA: TGTGCCAGCAGTTCTGGATTGGATCTCCATGAGCATTTT. It is translated as CASSSGLDLHEHF.